A selection of T cell receptor beta chains follows, all from one sample in a study of T cells after posttransplantation cyclophosphamide. Some clones are missing from TCRdb's copy, which holds only in-frame ones; the method was immunoSEQ multiplex PCR. The sample has some 20,000 clones, 98% seen once; the top ten hold roughly 0.17%. What was sequenced was naive CD4+ T cells sorted from PBMCs. The receptors stem from a man aged 40-49 years in good health, CMV-negative, and a related stem cell transplant donor. The CDR3 runs from the conserved cysteine through the conserved F or W. The order of the fields is D gene, clone size, V gene, J gene, CDR3 DNA, CDR3 protein. D genes are given only for firm matches. Expanded clones get a size class; other rows say once, few or many, or leave the size out.

TRBD2	-	TRBV18	TRBJ2-2	TGTGCCAGCTCACCTCCTAGGGGAGGGACCGGGGAGCTGTTTTTT	CASSPPRGGTGELFF
-	-	TRBV28	TRBJ2-7	TGTGCCATTCCTCCGGGACACATTAGCTCCTACGAGCAGTACTTC	CAIPPGHISSYEQYF
-	-	TRBV19	TRBJ1-5	TGTGCCAGTAAAAAACAGGGAGGCAATCAGCCCCAGCATTTT	CASKKQGGNQPQHF
TRBD2	-	TRBV6-5	TRBJ2-3	TGTGCCAGCAGTTACTTACTAGCGGGAGGTGGAGATACGCAGTATTTT	CASSYLLAGGGDTQYF
TRBD2	-	TRBV27	TRBJ2-1	TGTGCCAGCAGTTTATTCGGGGGACAAAGGGGGTTAGCGGGAGTTAGGAATGAGCAGTTCTTC	CASSLFGGQRGLAGVRNEQFF
-	-	TRBV6-5	TRBJ1-1	TGTGCCAGCAGTTCCCCGAGAGAAGCTTTCTTT	CASSSPREAFF
-	-	TRBV7-2	TRBJ2-7	TGTGCCAGCTCCCTCCTGGGGGGCTACGAGCAGTACTTC	CASSLLGGYEQYF
-	-	TRBV6-4	TRBJ2-1	TGTGCCAGCAGTGACTACAAATCAGGGGAGAGGAAGTTCTTC	CASSDYKSGERKFF
-	-	TRBV19	TRBJ2-2	TGTGCCAGTAGTACGGACCGGGGTGGTCACACCGGGGAGCTGTTTTTT	CASSTDRGGHTGELFF
-	-	TRBV2	TRBJ2-7	TGTGCCAGCAGTCCCCAGGGCTACGAGCAGTACTTC	CASSPQGYEQYF
-	once	TRBV28	TRBJ1-2	TGTGCCAGCAGACTGGGGGGTGGCTATGGCTACACCTTC	CASRLGGGYGYTF
TRBD1	-	TRBV4-2	TRBJ1-2	TGTGCCAGCAGCCAAGGCCCAGACAGGGGGCATTTGGGCTACACCTTC	CASSQGPDRGHLGYTF
-	-	TRBV5-1	TRBJ2-1	TGCGCCAGCAGCTTAACCGGGACACCACGTACGAATGAGCAGTTCTTC	CASSLTGTPRTNEQFF
-	-	TRBV5-4	TRBJ1-1	TGTGCCAGCAGCCAGACAGGGAACACTGAAGCTTTCTTT	CASSQTGNTEAFF
-	-	TRBV10-3	TRBJ1-3	TGTGCCATCAACGACGGGGGAAACACCATATATTTT	CAINDGGNTIYF
-	-	TRBV19	TRBJ1-4	TGTGCCAGTAGTGTACGGTGGGCGACTAATGAAAAACTGTTTTTT	CASSVRWATNEKLFF
-	-	TRBV6-6	TRBJ1-4	TGTGCCAGCAGTTACGGGGGGGAAGATGAAAAACTGTTTTTT	CASSYGGEDEKLFF
TRBD2	-	TRBV7-9	TRBJ2-1	TGTGCCAGCAGCTTAAGGGGACTAGCGGGAGGGATGACCTACAATGAGCAGTTCTTC	CASSLRGLAGGMTYNEQFF
TRBD1	-	TRBV19	TRBJ1-5	TGTGCCAGTAGTCCAGGGACAGGGCCAAATCAGCCCCAGCATTTT	CASSPGTGPNQPQHF
TRBD1	-	TRBV11-1	TRBJ1-5	TGTGCCAGCAGTGTGGACAGGGGTCAGCCCCAGCATTTT	CASSVDRGQPQHF
-	-	TRBV6-1	TRBJ2-7	TGTGCCAGCAGTGAATTGGGGGGGCTAGCGGAGATCTACGAGCAGTACTTC	CASSELGGLAEIYEQYF
-	once	TRBV21-1	TRBJ2-7	TGTGCCAGCAGCAAAGGGGTTAGCGGGAGAACCTACGAGCAGTACTTC	CASSKGVSGRTYEQYF
TRBD2	-	TRBV6-5	TRBJ2-5	TGTGCCAGCAGTTACTCGCCGGGAGGGTCGAAGGCCCAGTACTTC	CASSYSPGGSKAQYF
-	-	TRBV5-1	TRBJ2-2	TGCGCCAGCAGCTGGAGGGGGAACACCGGGGAGCTGTTTTTT	CASSWRGNTGELFF
-	-	TRBV11-2	TRBJ2-2	TGTGCCAGCAGCCTCCCGGAGACCGGGGAGCTGTTTTTT	CASSLPETGELFF
TRBD2	-	TRBV7-9	TRBJ2-7	TGTGCCAGCACCGGGACTAGCGGCTACGAGCAGTACTTC	CASTGTSGYEQYF
-	-	TRBV19	TRBJ1-1	TGTGCCAGTAGTATCAGGGGAACTGAAGCTTTCTTT	CASSIRGTEAFF
-	-	TRBV6-1	TRBJ1-1	TGTGCCAGCAGTGACCCCCGGTTGAACACTGAAGCTTTCTTT	CASSDPRLNTEAFF
TRBD1	-	TRBV5-6	TRBJ2-7	TGTGCCAGCAGCCTCCCAGGACAGGTTATGTCCGAGCAGTACTTC	CASSLPGQVMSEQYF
TRBD1	-	TRBV5-1	TRBJ1-6	TGCGCCAGCAGCTTAGGACAGGGGGGTAATTCACCCCTCCACTTT	CASSLGQGGNSPLHF
-	-	TRBV9	TRBJ2-5	TGTGCCAGCAGCGTAAATAAAGAGACCCAGTACTTC	CASSVNKETQYF
TRBD1	-	TRBV11-2	TRBJ2-7	TGTGCCAGCAGCCCCCGGACAGGGGACTACGAGCAGTACTTC	CASSPRTGDYEQYF
-	once	TRBV28	TRBJ2-7	TGTGCCAGCAGTTTATCTTCCAGGGGACCGCCAAACTACGAGCAGTACTTC	CASSLSSRGPPNYEQYF
-	-	TRBV5-6	TRBJ1-2	TGTGCCAGCAGCAGCGCGGGGCGCAACTATGGCTACACCTTC	CASSSAGRNYGYTF
TRBD2	-	TRBV28	TRBJ2-3	TGTGCCAGCAGTTTATGGACTAGCGGGAGGGTGACAGATACGCAGTATTTT	CASSLWTSGRVTDTQYF
TRBD1	-	TRBV7-2	TRBJ2-1	TGTGCCAGCAGCGCCGGGACAGGGGGTAACAATGAGCAGTTCTTC	CASSAGTGGNNEQFF
-	-	TRBV11-2	TRBJ1-5	TGTGCCAGCAGCCTCCTAGGGGGAAGCGATCAGCCCCAGCATTTT	CASSLLGGSDQPQHF
TRBD1	once	TRBV28	TRBJ2-7	TGTGCCAGCAGTTTTCTCCGATTGGGACAGCTAACCTACGAGCAGTACTTC	CASSFLRLGQLTYEQYF
TRBD1	once	TRBV27	TRBJ1-5	TGTGCCAGCAGTTCCGCCGGGACAGGGTTTCGGCCCCAGCATTTT	CASSSAGTGFRPQHF
-	-	TRBV10-3	TRBJ2-3	TGTGCCATCAGTGATGCTAGTCCCGGCACAGATACGCAGTATTTT	CAISDASPGTDTQYF
TRBD1	-	TRBV11-2	TRBJ2-3	TGTGCCAGCAGCCGGGACAGATACACAGATACGCAGTATTTT	CASSRDRYTDTQYF
-	-	TRBV18	TRBJ2-3	TGTGCCAGCTCGGAGGGGCTAGTGGGCACAGATACGCAGTATTTT	CASSEGLVGTDTQYF
-	-	TRBV4-2	TRBJ2-1	TGTGCCAGCAGCCAAGAGCTTAGGAATTATAACCAGGGTCGCTACAATGAGCAGTTCTTC	CASSQELRNYNQGRYNEQFF
-	once	TRBV18	TRBJ1-5	TGTGCCAGCTCACCATTGGGCGGACAGAGCTACAATCAGCCCCAGCATTTT	CASSPLGGQSYNQPQHF
TRBD1	-	TRBV6-1	TRBJ2-7	TGTGCCAGCAGTGGGTGGGACAGGGGGCTTATCTACGAGCAGTACTTC	CASSGWDRGLIYEQYF
-	once	TRBV7-9	TRBJ1-5	TGTGCCAGCAGCAGGGGAGGCGGGAATCAGCCCCAGCATTTT	CASSRGGGNQPQHF
TRBD2	-	TRBV23-1	TRBJ2-5	TGCGCCAGCAGCTTGGACGCGGGGGACCGAGACCAAAAAGAGACCCAGTACTTC	CASSLDAGDRDQKETQYF
-	once	TRBV6-1	TRBJ1-5	TGTGCCAGCAGTGCCCTGATCGTGCAGGGGCAGCCCCAGCATTTT	CASSALIVQGQPQHF
TRBD1	-	TRBV7-2	TRBJ2-7	TGTGCCAGCAGCTCCTCCGGGACAGGGATCTACGAGCAGTACTTC	CASSSSGTGIYEQYF
TRBD1	-	TRBV19	TRBJ1-2	TGTGCCAGTAGTTGGTGGGACAGGGGGCCGTATGGCTACACCTTC	CASSWWDRGPYGYTF
-	-	TRBV7-9	TRBJ1-5	TGTGCCAGCAGCGAAAGCGGCGGACTTAGCAATCAGCCCCAGCATTTT	CASSESGGLSNQPQHF
TRBD1	-	TRBV14	TRBJ2-2	TGTGCCAGCAGGCAATTACAGGGGGACGGCACCGGGGAGCTGTTTTTT	CASRQLQGDGTGELFF
TRBD1	-	TRBV6-5	TRBJ1-2	TGTGCCAGCAGTACGACAGGGGAGGTCTATGGCTACACCTTC	CASSTTGEVYGYTF
-	-	TRBV11-2	TRBJ2-7	TGTGCCAGCAGCTTAGCTGGACTTACCTACGAGCAGTACTTC	CASSLAGLTYEQYF
-	-	TRBV30	TRBJ1-3	TGTGCCTGGAGTTCCCCTATAGGGAGGTTCTCTGGAAACACCATATATTTT	CAWSSPIGRFSGNTIYF
TRBD1	-	TRBV5-1	TRBJ1-1	TGCGCCAGCAGGTTACAGGGGGTGGTGAACACTGAAGCTTTCTTT	CASRLQGVVNTEAFF
-	-	TRBV11-2	TRBJ2-7	TGTGCCAGCAGCTTAGTTCACACCGCCTACGAGCAGTACTTC	CASSLVHTAYEQYF
-	once	TRBV5-1	TRBJ1-4	TGCGCCAGCAGCTTGACAGGCGACGCAACTAATGAAAAACTGTTTTTT	CASSLTGDATNEKLFF
TRBD1	once	TRBV27	TRBJ2-2	TGTGCCAGCAGTTTACGACAGGGGCCCGGGGAGCTGTTTTTT	CASSLRQGPGELFF
TRBD2	-	TRBV28	TRBJ2-6	TGTGCCAGCAGTCCTGCGGGAGCCTCTGGGGCCAACGTCCTGACTTTC	CASSPAGASGANVLTF